The source of this T cell receptor beta chain is a study of blood T cell repertoires in COVID-19 (dated by TCRdb to the early 2020s). For context, the study as a whole: Samples from collaborators originated in the United States, Italy and Spain and spanned both the acute and convalescent phases of COVID-19. The material from the prospective study consisted of cDNA or gDNA derived from T cells, B-cell-depleted T cells, or PBMCs. Subjects who had been exposed to COVID-19, were actively infected with it, or had recovered from it provided the deeply sampled blood TCRbeta repertoires that made up the dataset. A freely available public database, intended as a resource for researchers studying the immune response to SARS-CoV-2, is where the repertoires were released. Samples were obtained from the ongoing ImmuneRACE study (first 160 participants) and from 1,254 subjects provided by 6 global collaborators. A de-identified subject ID, COVID-19 status, age in years and sex were almost always included in the sample metadata. Where available, HLA class I and class II types were taken from metadata supplied by the sample provider and were not determined by assay-based typing. Overall study outcomes, separate from this receptor: The quantity of clinical and demographic metadata differed by source and by participant and was supplied without curation.

The immunoSEQ Assay, a bias-controlled multiplex PCR, was used to amplify TCRbeta CDR3 regions from genomic DNA. As for the original processing: Nucleated cell counts per sample were estimated from amplification of reference gene primers within the assay. Sequence reads were collapsed and filtered to measure the absolute abundance of every unique TCRbeta CDR3 rearrangement. For each sample, productive Simpson clonality was calculated as the square root of Simpson's diversity index over productive rearrangements. TCRdb holds this immuneACCESS table with in-frame rearrangements only. Some clones are missing; in checked studies, unresolved V genes explain under half, and the rest has no known cause. That table supplies the V and J calls and clone size; D and trimming were determined from the DNA. This sample is represented by more than 300,000 clones; around 83% of them were singletons. Jointly, the top ten make up roughly 1.1% of the sample.

Collaborating institutions collected whole blood in K2EDTA tubes following their own protocols. For TCRbeta analysis, collaborators shipped samples as frozen whole blood, isolated PBMCs, or DNA extracted from either of those sample types. On this clone itself: Its antigen target is currently unknown. No clone much larger than this one lies a single base away; base qualities are absent.

The germline V gene encodes CDR1 MNHEY and CDR2 SVGEGT. From cysteine to phenylalanine, the CDR3 is 15 amino acids long. The sequence is cut down to CDR3 DNA, 45 bases in frame from base 1. A distance of 10 bases separates the germline ends of V and J, which lose 2 bases and 2 bases respectively. The origin of this receptor is a woman aged 45-65 years with acute or convalescent COVID-19. Sample: peripheral blood. This receptor chain uses TRBV6-2 or TRBV6-3 and TRBJ1-3; confidence is insufficient to name the D gene. The DNA is TGTGCCAGCAGTTACCTACAGCAACCTGGAAACACCATATATTTT. It specifies CASSYLQQPGNTIYF.